The 6 T cell receptor beta chains below all came from one sample that was sequenced in a study of monozygotic twins with inflammatory bowel disease (dated by TCRdb to about 2019). The library was made by 5' RACE. The reads were generated on an Illumina HiSeq 2500. Reads reprocessed by TCRdb are summarized as one entry per CDR3 protein sequence, and DNA is absent. The record for this sample contains 440,000 or so distinct CDR3 sequences. The ten largest clones capture 2% to 3% of the sample. The specimen sequenced was blood. These TCRs come from a human donor with ulcerative colitis or Crohn's disease, or a healthy co-twin of an affected twin (not recorded which).

The chain is built from TRBV28 and TRBJ2-5; the TCRdb call, TRBD1, lacks DNA for checking. Germline CDR1 is MDHEN and CDR2 is SYDVKM. This CDR3 has 16 residues. CDR3 protein: CASSTSGALLRETRYF. The complete variable domain, with remaining parts taken from reference TRBV28 and TRBJ2-5, reads DVKVTQSSRYLVKRTGEKVFLECVQDMDHENMFWYRQDPGLGLRLIYFSYDVKMKEKGDIPEGYSVSREKKERFSLILESASTNQTSMYLCASSTSGALLRETRYFGPGTRLLVL.

V is TRBV3-1 and J is TRBJ2-2; TCRdb's assignment of TRBD1 cannot be checked, as there is no DNA. Germline assignment: CDR1 LGHDT and CDR2 YNNKEL (reference sequence). CDR3 length: 18 amino acids. The CDR3 loop is CASSQNLIGQINTGELFF.

This rearrangement joins TRBV3-1 to TRBJ2-3; the TCRdb call, TRBD2, lacks DNA for checking. CDR1 is LGHDT and CDR2 is YNNKEL in the germline V gene (reference sequence). The CDR3 sequence is 18 residues long. CDR3 protein: CASSPLGLAASPRDTQYF.

The chain is built from TRBV2 and TRBJ2-5. There are 14 residues in the CDR3. The germline V gene encodes CDR1 SNHLY and CDR2 FYNNEI. CDR3 in amino acids: CASSEVRGQETQYF.

The genes are TRBV18 and TRBJ2-7; the D gene TCRdb calls, TRBD1, cannot be checked with no DNA. The CDR3 spans 13 residues. CDR1 and CDR2 from the germline V gene are KGHSH and LQKENI. The CDR3 reads CASSRTGRYEQYF.

The chain recombines TRBV7-7 with TRBJ2-3; TCRdb names TRBD1, which stays unverified in the absence of DNA. CDR3 size: 14 residues. The germline CDR1 and CDR2 sequences are SSHAT and FNYEAQ (reference sequence). The CDR3 protein is CASSQQGTTDTQYF.